This TCR beta chain was profiled in a study of cytomegalovirus exposure and HLA in healthy donors. Overall study findings and caveats: It was reported that the classifier diagnosed cytomegalovirus status with high specificity and sensitivity in both the original and validation cohorts. The investigators catalogued 150 to 200 TCR beta chains as cytomegalovirus-associated. CMV serostatus alone was available as immune exposure information. Some highly shared sequence variants likely arose as a pipeline artifact.

Primers included in the PCR were 60 Vbeta and 13 Jbeta primers. The table came from immunoSEQ multiplex PCR; TCRdb's copy has only in-frame clones and leaves some out. Its table records 150,000 to 200,000 clones. The CDR3 has 13 residues. Germline trimming cut 3 bases from V and 4 bases from J; bases unmatched to any gene: 0. Germline V gives CDR1 SGDLS, CDR2 YYNGEE. Turning to this clone: Its antigen is unknown.

The origin of this receptor is a woman under 30 in good health and CMV-seropositive. The sequenced material came from PBMCs. The rearrangement uses TRBV9 and TRBJ2-3; 9 nucleotides line up with TRBD2. CDR3 nucleotide sequence: TGTGCCAGCAGCGGACTAGCGGCAGATACGCAGTATTTT. Its translation: CASSGLAADTQYF.